This T cell receptor beta chain was sequenced for a study of CD8 T cells in ankylosing spondylitis. Trimming shortened V by 0 bases and J by 4 bases, and 15 bases separated the two germline ends. Germline CDR1 and CDR2: MNHEY and SVGEGT. The length of the CDR3 is 17 residues. MiXCR, applied by TCRdb to the 5' RACE reads, yields one record per CDR3 protein. The sample lists just over 350,000 distinct CDR3 sequences, roughly 20% occurring once. This rearrangement joins TRBV6-2 or TRBV6-3 to TRBJ2-2, with D possibly being TRBD2 (7 bases). The sequencing sample was made of blood, either unsorted or a sorted T cell fraction (not recorded which). The clonotype was recovered from a male donor with ankylosing spondylitis or in good health (not recorded which). CDR3 DNA sequence: TGTGCCAGCAGTTACTCTGCGGGGGCCTCAGGCACCGGGGAGCTGTTTTTT. Its translation: CASSYSAGASGTGELFF.